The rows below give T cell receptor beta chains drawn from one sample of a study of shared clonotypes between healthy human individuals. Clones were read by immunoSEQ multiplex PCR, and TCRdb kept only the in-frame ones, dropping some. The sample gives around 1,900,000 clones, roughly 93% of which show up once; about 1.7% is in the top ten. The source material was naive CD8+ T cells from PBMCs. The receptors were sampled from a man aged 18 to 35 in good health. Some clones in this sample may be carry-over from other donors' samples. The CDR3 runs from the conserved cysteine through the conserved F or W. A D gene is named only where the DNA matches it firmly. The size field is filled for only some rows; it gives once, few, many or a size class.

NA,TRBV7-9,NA,CASSLVVGGPNTEAFF
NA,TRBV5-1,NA,CASSFHTRPGGEQYF
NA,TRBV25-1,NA,CASSGWGSHNEQFF
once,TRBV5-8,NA,CASSVSVARTDTQYF
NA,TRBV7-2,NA,CASRLTDTQYF
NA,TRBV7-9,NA,CASSLGSEPDTGELFF
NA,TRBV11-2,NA,CASSSGRQETQYF
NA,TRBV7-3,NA,CASSFQGRKYRNYGYTF
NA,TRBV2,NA,CASSEAFFSGANVLTF
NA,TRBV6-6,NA,CASSLAGSPGEQYF
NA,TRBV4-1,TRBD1,CASSQFGLSGGDEQFF
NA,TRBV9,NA,CASSVGDILYGYTF
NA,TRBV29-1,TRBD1,CSVEVVGTGWIPNEAFF
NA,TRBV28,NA,CASSHNEQFF
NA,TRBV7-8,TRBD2,CASSLSLGGRTTDTQYF
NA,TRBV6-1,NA,CASSEGDLYEQYF
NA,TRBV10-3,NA,CAISGFSSYNEQFF
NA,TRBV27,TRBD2,CASSPLAGPTDTQYF
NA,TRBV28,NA,CASSLQVNTQYF
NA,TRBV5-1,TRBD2,CASSYGLAGISGKNIQYF
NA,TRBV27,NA,CASSPGSTYEQYF
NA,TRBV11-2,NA,CASTGTGRSGNTIYF
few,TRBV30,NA,CAWSGPLNQPQHF
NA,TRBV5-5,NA,CASSSIAEGAYEQYF
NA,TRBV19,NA,CASSIFRADSSYNEQFF
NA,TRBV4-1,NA,CASSQDSGPRYEQYF
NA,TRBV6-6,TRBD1,CASSRTVTGKAGELFF
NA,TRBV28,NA,CASSYKTGTLSYNEQFF
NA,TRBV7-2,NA,CAIVGVRRGEQYF
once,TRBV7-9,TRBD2,CATQPPSGGYNEQFF
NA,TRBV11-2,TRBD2,CASSSGRTSGRSLTYEQYF
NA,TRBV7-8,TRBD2,CASSLMTGLFSTDTQYF
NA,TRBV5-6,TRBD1,CASSSGTGGSQYF
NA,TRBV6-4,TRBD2,CASSDGASGRLNEQFF
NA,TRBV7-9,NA,CASSPGPSYEQYF
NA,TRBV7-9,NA,CASSLSGGYEQYF
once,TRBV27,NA,CASRLTPGFSGANVLTF
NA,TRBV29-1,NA,CSVLISSGIQYF
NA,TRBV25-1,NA,CASSRGLSGNTIYF
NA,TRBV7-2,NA,CASSGTAVPFNEQFF
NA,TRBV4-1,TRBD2,CASSPFSSGASYEQYF
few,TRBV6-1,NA,CASSPRGGNYGYTF
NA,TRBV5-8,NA,CASTSGGWDNEQFF
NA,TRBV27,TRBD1,CASSSYRGNQPQHF
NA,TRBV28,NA,CASTPVGNQPQHF
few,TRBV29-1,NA,CSVEGIRDSPELFF
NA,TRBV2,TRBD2,CASHPGLGIRDTQYF
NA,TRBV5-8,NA,CASSRRGSGAEAFF
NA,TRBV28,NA,CASSSRDTYEQYF
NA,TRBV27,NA,CASSLSPHAAGGQSNQPQHF
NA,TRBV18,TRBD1,CASSPISYLNRGGAEAFF
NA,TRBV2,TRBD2,CAGKELAGRLYEQYF
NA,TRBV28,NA,CASSLGDKGYTF
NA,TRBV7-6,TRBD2,CASSLVSSGNEQYF
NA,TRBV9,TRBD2,CASSAPPGTSGREQFF